Each of the 7 T cell receptor beta chains below was sequenced from the same sample in a study of T cells in Graves' hyperthyroidism and ophthalmopathy. From RNA transcripts, TCR beta CDR3 regions were amplified. RT-PCR in the first round (using the HTBI primer set) targeted the TCR CDR3. TCRdb analysed the multiplex PCR reads with MiXCR anew, one entry per CDR3 protein. Of hundreds of thousands of distinct CDR3 sequences detected, 15% to 17% appear once; the ten largest clones hold 13% to 15%. Sequences were obtained from blood. These receptor sequences come from a woman under 30 with Graves' hyperthyroidism.

The chain is built from TRBV2 and TRBJ2-3; 8 bases align to TRBD2. This CDR3 region has 13 residues. Trimming removed 10 bases from V and 4 bases from J; junction bases left unmatched: 7. Germline CDR1 reads SNHLY; CDR2 reads FYNNEI. The CDR3 nucleotides read TGTGCCACCAGAGCGGGGGTGCCAGATACGCAGTATTTT. Residues: CATRAGVPDTQYF.

This clonotype has more than one count but fewer than ten. The chain carries TRBV29-1 and TRBJ1-1, with no clear D. The CDR3 extends over 14 amino acids. Deletions cut 5 bases from V and 1 base from J, with 14 bases between. From germline, CDR1 is SQVTM and CDR2 ANQGSEA. CDR3 coding DNA: TGCAGCGTTTTCCTCCCCCCCGGGAACACTGAAGCTTTCTTT. The encoded protein is CSVFLPPGNTEAFF.

A note on this clonotype: Germline and junction disagree at one end, which may indicate a read error. The chain recombines TRBV6-2 or TRBV6-3 with TRBJ2-2, with TRBD1 as a possible D gene (7 bases). The CDR3 is made up of 12 amino acids. Germline CDR1 MNHEY, CDR2 SVGEGT. This chain's CDR3 is CTSSRGDGELFF. Here the CDR3 DNA reads TGTACCAGCTCCAGGGGGGACGGGGAGCTGTTTTTT.

V is TRBV29-1 and J is TRBJ2-4; tentative D call: TRBD1 (5 bases). V was pared by 6 bases and J by 10 bases, with 16 bases between. The CDR3 extends over 12 amino acids. From germline, CDR1 is SQVTM and CDR2 ANQGSEA. CDR3 nucleotide sequence: TGCAGCGTCGGACACCACCTTGGGATTCAGTACTTC. It specifies CSVGHHLGIQYF.

A word on this clonotype: A read error may be the cause here, since a much bigger clone is one base away. The chain has TRBV12-3 or TRBV12-4 and TRBJ2-2, with D possibly being TRBD2 (5 bases). The CDR3 spans 15 residues. Trimming took off 5 bases at V and 6 bases at J, with 16 bases between the two ends. CDR3 loop: CASSLPGVYAGELFF. For the CDR3, the DNA is TGTGCCAGCAGTCTACCCGGGGTCTACGCCGGGGAGCTGTTTTTT.

The chain uses TRBV5-1 and TRBJ1-1; 7 bases are a match to TRBD1. This CDR3 is 14 amino acids long. Germline V gives CDR1 SGHRS, CDR2 YFSETQ. With 4 bases clipped from V and 3 bases from J, the junction kept 6 bases outside the gene matches. In DNA, the CDR3 is TGCGCCAGCAGCGGGGGACAGATAGACACTGAAGCTTTCTTT. Its translation: CASSGGQIDTEAFF. The complete variable domain, with remaining parts taken from reference TRBV5-1 and TRBJ1-1, reads KAGVTQTPRYLIKTRGQQVTLSCSPISGHRSVSWYQQTPGQGLQFLFEYFSETQRNKGNFPGRFSGRQFSNSRSEMNVSTLELGDSALYLCASSGGQIDTEAFFGQGTRLTVV.

Regarding this clonotype: The germline gene is not matched at one end of the junction; a read error may be the cause. The chain recombines TRBV7-2 with TRBJ2-7; 8 bases fit TRBD1. Germline V lookup: CDR1 SGHTA, CDR2 FQGNSA. This CDR3 comprises 15 residues. CDR3: CSSSFPGTGLYEQYF. In DNA form, the CDR3 reads TGTTCCAGCAGCTTTCCGGGGACAGGCCTCTACGAGCAGTACTTC.